This T cell receptor beta chain originates from a study of T-cell memory formation after mild COVID-19. Germline-derived CDR1 and CDR2 are MGHRA and YSYEKL. The V and J ends lost 5 bases and 2 bases respectively, with 10 bases between them. The CDR3 contains 15 residues. TCRdb reprocessed the 5' RACE reads via MiXCR and lists one record per CDR3 protein. Among 200,000 to 250,000 distinct CDR3 sequences listed, around a tenth were seen once. The genes are TRBV4-1 and TRBJ1-6, with D hard to call. The material sequenced was PBMCs or a T cell subset sorted from them (not recorded which). The clonotype comes from a young man who had mild COVID-19 (a few samples of this study predate the infection). Cell type and time point are not known. CDR3 sequence: CASSEGFAYNSPLHF. CDR3 nucleotides: TGCGCCAGCAGCGAGGGTTTCGCCTATAATTCACCCCTCCACTTT.